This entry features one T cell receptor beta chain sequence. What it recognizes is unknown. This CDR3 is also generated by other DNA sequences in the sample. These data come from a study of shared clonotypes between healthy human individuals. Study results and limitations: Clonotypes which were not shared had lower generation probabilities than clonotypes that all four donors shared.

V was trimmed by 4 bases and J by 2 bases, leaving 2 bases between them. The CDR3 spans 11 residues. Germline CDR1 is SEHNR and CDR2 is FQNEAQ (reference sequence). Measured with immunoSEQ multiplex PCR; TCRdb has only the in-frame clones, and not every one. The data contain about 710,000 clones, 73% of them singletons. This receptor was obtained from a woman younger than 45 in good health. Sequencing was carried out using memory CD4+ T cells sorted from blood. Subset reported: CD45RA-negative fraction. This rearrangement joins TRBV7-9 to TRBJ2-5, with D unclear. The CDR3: CASSSQETQYF. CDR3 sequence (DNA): TGTGCCAGCAGCTCACAAGAGACCCAGTACTTC. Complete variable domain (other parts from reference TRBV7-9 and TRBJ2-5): DTGVSQNPRHKITKRGQNVTFRCDPISEHNRLYWYRQTLGQGPEFLTYFQNEAQLEKSRLLSDRFSAERPKGSFSTLEIQRTEQGDSAMYLCASSSQETQYFGPGTRLLVL.